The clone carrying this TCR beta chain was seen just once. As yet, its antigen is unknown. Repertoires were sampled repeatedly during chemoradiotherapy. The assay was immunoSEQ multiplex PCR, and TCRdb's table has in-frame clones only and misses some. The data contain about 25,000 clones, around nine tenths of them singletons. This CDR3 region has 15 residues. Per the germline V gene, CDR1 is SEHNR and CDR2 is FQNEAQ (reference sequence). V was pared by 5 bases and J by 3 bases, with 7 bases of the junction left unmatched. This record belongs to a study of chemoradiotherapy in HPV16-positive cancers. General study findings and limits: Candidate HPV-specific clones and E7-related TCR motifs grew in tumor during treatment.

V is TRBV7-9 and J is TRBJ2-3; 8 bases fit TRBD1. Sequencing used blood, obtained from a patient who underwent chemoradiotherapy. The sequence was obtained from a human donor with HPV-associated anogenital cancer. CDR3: CASSPGQERTDTQYF. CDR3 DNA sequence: TGTGCCAGCAGCCCGGGACAGGAAAGGACAGATACGCAGTATTTT.